A single sample is the source of the 13 T cell receptor beta chains below, sequenced in a study of T cells after yellow fever vaccination. Via MiXCR, TCRdb re-called the 5' RACE reads, giving one row per CDR3 protein. This table has 85,000 to 100,000 distinct CDR3 sequences, under 6.5% appearing once. The sample consisted of CD8+ T cells sorted from PBMCs, taken 10 days after the yellow fever booster vaccination. These receptors were taken from a man between 18 and 35 years old who received the YFV17D yellow fever vaccine.

The sample holds many counts of this clonotype. V is TRBV5-8 and J is TRBJ1-2; D remains ambiguous. The CDR3 has 12 amino acids. Germline assignment: CDR1 SGHTS and CDR2 YDEGEE. With 0 bases removed from V and 8 bases from J, the gap between germline ends came to 8 bases. CDR3 amino acids: CASSLGAYGYTF. CDR3 nucleotide sequence: TGTGCCAGCAGCTTGGGGGCCTACGGCTACACCTTC.

The V and J genes are TRBV10-3 and TRBJ2-7; 8 bases match TRBD1. This CDR3 region has 15 residues. V lost 4 bases, J lost 3 bases, and 8 bases stayed unmatched. Germline V gene lookup returns CDR1 ENHRY and CDR2 SYGVKD. This chain's CDR3 is CAISGSRDRYYEQYF. The CDR3, as DNA: TGTGCCATCAGTGGAAGCCGGGACAGGTACTACGAGCAGTACTTC.

This clonotype was counted many times. V and J are TRBV25-1 and TRBJ1-1; D gene ambiguous. The CDR3 length is 11 residues. V shed 7 bases and J shed 5 bases, with 8 bases lying between them. The V gene's germline CDR1 is MGHDK and CDR2 SYGVNS. CDR3 protein: CASTLGTEAFF. In DNA, the CDR3 is TGTGCCAGCACCTTGGGGACTGAAGCTTTCTTT.

In its sample, this clonotype was seen a few times. The CDR3 DNA reads as TGTGCCAGCAGTTTAAAGGTCGGGGAGCTGTTTTTT. Translation: CASSLKVGELFF. This chain joins TRBV12-3 or TRBV12-4 and TRBJ2-2; no definite D call. V gave up 2 bases and J gave up 7 bases, with 5 bases separating them. This CDR3 contains 12 residues.

This sequence joins TRBV7-9 and TRBJ2-1, with 10 bases identical to TRBD1. The germline V gene has CDR1 SEHNR and CDR2 FQNEAQ (reference sequence). J gave up 0 bases and V 0 bases, and 2 bases lay outside the gene matches. The CDR3 loop spans 17 amino acids. CDR3 sequence reads: CASSLARQGASYNEQFF. The CDR3 DNA is TGTGCCAGCAGCTTAGCCCGACAGGGGGCCTCCTACAATGAGCAGTTCTTC.

This clonotype was seen more than once but under ten times. The chain joins TRBV20-1 to TRBJ2-1, with D uncertain. This CDR3 has 12 amino acids. The germline CDR1 and CDR2 sequences are DFQATT and SNEGSKA (reference sequence). Trimming removed 0 bases from V and 8 bases from J, with 8 bases in between. This chain's CDR3 is CSARDITYEQFF. CDR3 in DNA: TGCAGTGCTAGAGATATAACCTATGAGCAGTTCTTC.

This sequence joins TRBV9 and TRBJ2-6; D possibly corresponds to TRBD1 (6 bases). The V gene lost 2 bases and the J gene lost 4 bases, with 10 bases spanning the gap. In germline, CDR1 is SGDLS, CDR2 YYNGEE. The CDR3 length is 15 residues. This CDR3 reads CASSVTGLGANVLTF. The CDR3 DNA follows: TGTGCCAGCAGCGTCACAGGGCTGGGGGCCAACGTCCTGACTTTC.

The genes are TRBV6-1 and TRBJ2-1; 9 bases are a match to TRBD2. Trimming at V came to 5 bases and at J to 9 bases, leaving 8 bases not matched to a gene. The CDR3 loop spans 14 amino acids. The germline CDR1 and CDR2 sequences are MNHNS and SASEGT. The CDR3 protein is CASSWGGGAGEQFF. CDR3 nucleotides: TGTGCCAGCAGTTGGGGCGGGGGGGCCGGTGAGCAGTTCTTC.

The V call is TRBV20-1, the J call TRBJ2-6, with D unresolved. V lost 6 bases and J lost 0, with 12 bases in between. CDR1 and CDR2 from the germline V gene are DFQATT and SNEGSKA (reference sequence). This CDR3 is built from 15 residues. DNA of the CDR3: TGCAGTGCAACCGTCTCGGGCTCTGGGGCCAACGTCCTGACTTTC. It encodes CSATVSGSGANVLTF.

The chain joins TRBV5-1 to TRBJ1-1, with D perhaps TRBD1 (5 bases). Between the trimmed V and J ends, which lost 0 bases and 5 bases, there was a span of 14 bases. This CDR3 is built from 15 residues. CDR1 is SGHRS and CDR2 is YFSETQ in the germline V gene. The CDR3: CASSLGRKGNTEAFF. The CDR3 DNA follows: TGCGCCAGCAGCTTGGGCCGGAAGGGGAATACTGAAGCTTTCTTT. Combining the CDR3 with reference TRBV5-1 and TRBJ1-1 gives the whole variable domain KAGVTQTPRYLIKTRGQQVTLSCSPISGHRSVSWYQQTPGQGLQFLFEYFSETQRNKGNFPGRFSGRQFSNSRSEMNVSTLELGDSALYLCASSLGRKGNTEAFFGQGTRLTVV.

This clonotype was counted only a few times. J is TRBJ2-1 and V is TRBV6-5; D is undetermined. The CDR3 sequence is 13 residues long. CDR1 is MNHEY, CDR2 SVGAGI, per germline. Trimming cost V 6 bases and J 4 bases, with 10 bases left between them. The CDR3 coding sequence is TGTGCCAGCAGCCCGGTCGGTTACAATGAGCAGTTCTTC. This sequence encodes CASSPVGYNEQFF.

V and J are TRBV27 and TRBJ2-3, with D perhaps TRBD2 (6 bases). Trimming took 3 bases from V and 4 from J, leaving 14 bases between them. In germline, CDR1 is MNHEY, CDR2 SMNVEV (reference sequence). This CDR3 is built from 15 residues. The CDR3 sequence: CASSFHGSRADTQYF. CDR3 sequence (DNA): TGTGCCAGCAGTTTTCACGGGAGTCGGGCAGATACGCAGTATTTT.

This clonotype turned up a few times. The genes are TRBV2 and TRBJ1-2; D ambiguous. V lost 7 bases to trimming and J lost 2 bases, with 11 bases between them. Germline CDR1 is SNHLY and CDR2 is FYNNEI. The CDR3 contains 13 residues. The chain's CDR3 is CASTPAANYGYTF. CDR3 DNA sequence: TGTGCCAGCACCCCGGCGGCGAACTATGGCTACACCTTC.